This note documents a single T cell receptor beta chain sequence. This sample stems from a study of PD-L1 blockade in urothelial cancer. This table comes from immunoSEQ multiplex PCR, and its TCRdb copy is limited to in-frame clones, with some not included. The sample contains around 110,000 clones, around 89% of which appear only once. Between the trimmed V and J ends, which lost 4 bases and 8 bases, there was a span of 18 bases. The CDR3 loop spans 15 amino acids. Germline CDR1 reads SGHTA; CDR2 reads FQGNSA. The time point: peripheral blood 6 weeks after treatment start. It was locally advanced or metastatic urothelial carcinoma that patients had.

This sequence originates from a man between 60 and 75 years old with urothelial cancer. The sequences come from PBMCs, collected around atezolizumab (anti-PD-L1) treatment. The J gene is TRBJ2-1, the V gene TRBV7-2; possibly TRBD1 for D (6 bases). The CDR3 bases are TGTGCCAGCAGCTCAAGGAGGCAGGGGTGGGATGAGCAGTTCTTC. Translation gives CASSSRRQGWDEQFF.